A selection of T cell receptor beta chains follows, all from one sample in a study of beta chain features in type 1 diabetes. Clones were sequenced by immunoSEQ multiplex PCR, and TCRdb holds only the in-frame ones, with some missing. The table includes 500,000 to 650,000 clones, over 10% detected once. Sequencing was carried out using naive CD4+ T cells from blood. These receptors originate from a man aged 25 to 45 with type 1 diabetes. The CDR3 runs from the conserved cysteine through the conserved F or W. A D gene is named only where the DNA matches it firmly. Part of the rows lack a size; the others show once, few, many or a class for expanded clones.

clone_size j_call v_call d_call cdr3_aa cdr3_nt
- TRBJ2-6 TRBV9 - CASSGAGSGGANVLTF TGTGCCAGCAGCGGCGCAGGATCGGGTGGGGCCAACGTCCTGACTTTC
- TRBJ2-3 TRBV5-4 TRBD2 CASSARLAGGGADTQYF TGTGCCAGCAGCGCTAGACTAGCGGGGGGAGGCGCAGATACGCAGTATTTT
few TRBJ2-5 TRBV5-1 - CASSLLPLAETQYF TGCGCCAGCAGCTTGCTACCCCTGGCGGAGACCCAGTACTTC
- TRBJ1-2 TRBV28 TRBD1 CASSTQGAPNGYTF TGTGCCAGCAGTACACAGGGGGCGCCTAATGGCTACACCTTC
- TRBJ2-3 TRBV10-3 TRBD2 CAIMASGDGDTQYF TGTGCCATCATGGCTAGCGGGGATGGAGATACGCAGTATTTT
- TRBJ2-7 TRBV7-9 - CASSVGTSGVYEQYF TGTGCCAGCAGCGTAGGGACATCCGGTGTTTACGAGCAGTACTTC
- TRBJ1-2 TRBV7-2 - CASRQSYGYTF TGTGCCAGCAGACAAAGCTATGGCTACACCTTC
- TRBJ1-5 TRBV7-2 - CASSLRGADNQPQHF TGTGCCAGCAGCCTACGGGGGGCAGATAATCAGCCCCAGCATTTT
few TRBJ1-2 TRBV6-6 TRBD1 CASSSGQGPYGYTF TGTGCCAGCAGTTCGGGACAGGGCCCCTATGGCTACACCTTC
- TRBJ2-1 TRBV9 - CASSVGGNSYNEQFF TGTGCCAGCAGCGTAGGGGGGAACTCCTACAATGAGCAGTTCTTC
few TRBJ2-1 TRBV2 - CASSVTGFFYNEQFF TGTGCCAGCAGTGTAACAGGTTTTTTCTACAATGAGCAGTTCTTC
few TRBJ1-3 TRBV11-2 - CASSTPGPSGNTIYF TGTGCCAGCAGCACTCCGGGCCCCTCTGGAAACACCATATATTTT
- TRBJ1-2 TRBV18 TRBD1 CASSPGTDRGYGYTF TGTGCCAGCTCACCCGGGACAGATCGGGGCTATGGCTACACCTTC
- TRBJ2-3 TRBV6-6 - CASSYGIGHADTQYF TGTGCCAGCAGTTACGGTATCGGGCATGCAGATACGCAGTATTTT
few TRBJ1-5 TRBV30 - CAWSGGSNQPQHF TGTGCCTGGAGTGGAGGCAGCAATCAGCCCCAGCATTTT
- TRBJ2-7 TRBV30 - CAWSLYYEQYF TGTGCCTGGAGCCTCTACTACGAGCAGTACTTC
- TRBJ2-6 TRBV7-9 - CASSLGPRSAGANVLTF TGTGCCAGCAGCTTGGGGCCTCGGTCTGCGGGGGCCAACGTCCTGACTTTC
- TRBJ2-1 TRBV2 TRBD1 CASRGTGDSSYNEQFF TGTGCCAGCAGGGGGACAGGGGACAGCTCCTACAATGAGCAGTTCTTC
few TRBJ1-3 TRBV6-5 - CASIPDGSSGNTIYF TGTGCCAGCATTCCGGACGGGAGCTCTGGAAACACCATATATTTT
- TRBJ1-2 TRBV7-9 TRBD1 CASSLGQGVSGYTF TGTGCCAGCAGCTTAGGACAGGGAGTCAGTGGCTACACCTTC
- TRBJ2-3 TRBV7-9 TRBD2 CASSFASGAGGPDTQYF TGTGCCAGCAGCTTTGCGTCCGGAGCGGGGGGCCCAGATACGCAGTATTTT
- TRBJ2-7 TRBV5-1 TRBD2 CASSFGTTTYEQYF TGCGCCAGCAGCTTCGGGACTACCACCTACGAGCAGTACTTC
- TRBJ1-2 TRBV5-1 - CASSPLGRQQTYGYTF TGCGCCAGCAGCCCCCTCGGTCGACAGCAGACCTATGGCTACACCTTC
few TRBJ2-3 TRBV2 - CASSEPDTQYF TGTGCCAGCAGTGAGCCAGATACGCAGTATTTT
- TRBJ2-6 TRBV27 - CASSGPIAGANVLTF TGTGCCAGCAGTGGACCCATTGCTGGGGCCAACGTCCTGACTTTC
- TRBJ2-3 TRBV7-9 TRBD2 CASSLRTSPTDTQYF TGTGCCAGCAGCCTAAGGACTAGCCCCACAGATACGCAGTATTTT
few TRBJ2-2 TRBV5-1 - CAPTRNTGELFF TGCGCCCCCACCCGGAACACCGGGGAGCTGTTTTTT
few TRBJ1-2 TRBV27 - CASSGTRQSNYGYTF TGTGCCAGCAGTGGGACGCGGCAATCTAACTATGGCTACACCTTC
few TRBJ2-7 TRBV2 - CASSEYYEQYF TGTGCCAGCAGTGAGTACTACGAGCAGTACTTC
few TRBJ2-2 TRBV6-5 - CASTPASFTGELFF TGTGCCAGCACCCCGGCGTCCTTCACCGGGGAGCTGTTTTTT
few TRBJ1-1 TRBV29-1 - CSVARTVNTEAFF TGCAGCGTTGCCCGGACGGTGAACACTGAAGCTTTCTTT
few TRBJ1-6 TRBV28 - CASSRGSYNSPLHF TGTGCCAGCAGTCGAGGCAGTTATAATTCACCCCTCCACTTT
once TRBJ1-6 TRBV7-2 - CASSLQSSYNSPLHF TGTGCCAGCAGCTTACAGAGCTCCTATAATTCACCCCTCCACTTT
few TRBJ1-6 TRBV5-4 - CASSLIVKDSPLHF TGTGCCAGCAGCTTAATTGTAAAGGATTCACCCCTCCACTTT
- TRBJ2-3 TRBV7-2 - CAGKPGANTDTQYF TGTGCCGGGAAGCCGGGGGCCAACACAGATACGCAGTATTTT
- TRBJ1-2 TRBV7-2 TRBD1 CASSIPQGMGGYTF TGTGCCAGCAGCATACCACAGGGGATGGGTGGCTACACCTTC
- TRBJ2-7 TRBV25-1 - CASSVQGYEQYF TGTGCCAGCAGTGTACAGGGCTACGAGCAGTACTTC
few TRBJ1-3 TRBV7-9 - CASSLDSGNTIYF TGTGCCAGCAGCTTAGACTCCGGAAACACCATATATTTT
few TRBJ2-1 TRBV19 - CASSPRSSYNEQFF TGTGCCAGTAGCCCAAGGTCTAGCTACAATGAGCAGTTCTTC
few TRBJ2-3 TRBV27 - CASSSWLPGGTDTQYF TGTGCCAGCAGTTCGTGGTTGCCGGGGGGCACAGATACGCAGTATTTT
- TRBJ2-5 TRBV25-1 TRBD1 CASRAFGTGVMIQETQYF TGTGCCAGCAGGGCCTTTGGGACAGGGGTGATGATACAAGAGACCCAGTACTTC
- TRBJ1-5 TRBV7-2 TRBD1 CASSTTSTGLEPQHF TGTGCCAGCAGCACTACGTCGACAGGGTTGGAGCCCCAGCATTTT
- TRBJ2-5 TRBV6-1 - CASSDRGLQETQYF TGTGCCAGCAGTGACAGGGGTCTGCAAGAGACCCAGTACTTC
few TRBJ2-1 TRBV6-5 TRBD1 CASSTTVGQGDEQFF TGTGCCAGCAGCACCACCGTGGGACAGGGAGATGAGCAGTTCTTC
- TRBJ2-2 TRBV10-3 - CAISFHRENTGELFF TGTGCCATCAGTTTCCACAGGGAGAACACCGGGGAGCTGTTTTTT
few TRBJ1-3 TRBV19 TRBD1 CASSIGQGRNTIYF TGTGCCAGTAGTATAGGACAGGGGAGAAACACCATATATTTT
few TRBJ2-5 TRBV20-1 - CSARARETQYF TGCAGTGCTAGAGCACGAGAGACCCAGTACTTC
- TRBJ1-1 TRBV25-1 - CASTKYTEAFF TGTGCCAGCACAAAGTACACTGAAGCTTTCTTT
few TRBJ2-2 TRBV11-2 - CASSDLPGELFF TGTGCCAGCAGCGACCTTCCCGGGGAGCTGTTTTTT
- TRBJ1-2 TRBV6-1 TRBD1 CASSEGDRLRGYTF TGTGCCAGCAGTGAGGGGGACAGGTTGCGTGGCTACACCTTC
few TRBJ2-5 TRBV2 TRBD2 CASSGGSGGQETQYF TGTGCCAGCAGTGGCGGTAGCGGGGGGCAAGAGACCCAGTACTTC
- TRBJ2-7 TRBV30 - CAWSPTKHGYEQYF TGTGCCTGGAGTCCCACCAAACACGGGTACGAGCAGTACTTC
- TRBJ1-5 TRBV5-6 - CASSPWGNQPQHF TGTGCCAGCAGCCCCTGGGGCAATCAGCCCCAGCATTTT
few TRBJ1-2 TRBV29-1 - CSVEASLSAYGYTF TGCAGCGTTGAAGCCTCACTATCAGCCTATGGCTACACCTTC